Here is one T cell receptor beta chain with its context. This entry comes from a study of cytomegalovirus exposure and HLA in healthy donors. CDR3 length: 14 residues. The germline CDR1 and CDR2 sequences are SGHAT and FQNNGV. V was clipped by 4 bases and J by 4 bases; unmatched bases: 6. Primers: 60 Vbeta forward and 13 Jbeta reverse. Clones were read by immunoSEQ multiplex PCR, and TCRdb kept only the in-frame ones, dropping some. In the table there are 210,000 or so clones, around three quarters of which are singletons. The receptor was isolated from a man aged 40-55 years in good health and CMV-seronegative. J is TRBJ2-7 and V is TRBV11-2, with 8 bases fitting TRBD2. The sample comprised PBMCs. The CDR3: CASSSPGLEYEQYF. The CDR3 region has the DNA TGTGCCAGCAGCTCTCCGGGACTAGAGTACGAGCAGTACTTC.